The next 7 T cell receptor beta chains were all read from a single sample in a study of identical twins. TCRdb re-called the 5' RACE reads through MiXCR, storing one row per CDR3 protein. The data hold about 190,000 distinct CDR3 sequences, with approximately 15% observed a single time. The data were also submitted as part of a second study, on T cells expressing NK-cell markers.

Sequenced sample: CD8+ T cells sorted from blood. Receptor source: a woman younger than 35 in good health.

This clonotype has more than one count but fewer than ten. This chain uses TRBV7-8 with TRBJ2-3; 11 bases fit TRBD2. V trimming: 1 base; J trimming: 6 bases; junction bases outside the gene matches: 3. This CDR3 has 15 residues. The germline gives CDR1 SGHVS, CDR2 FQNEAQ. The CDR3 loop reads CASSLETSGADTQYF. Here the CDR3 DNA reads TGTGCCAGCAGCTTAGAGACTAGCGGGGCGGATACGCAGTATTTT.

The rearrangement joins TRBV2 to TRBJ2-7; TRBD1 matches at 7 bases. Germline V gives CDR1 SNHLY, CDR2 FYNNEI. V dropped 4 bases and J dropped 3; count of bases not matched to a gene: 9. The CDR3 extends over 15 amino acids. The CDR3 sequence: CASSAIGGFFYEQYF. The CDR3 region has the DNA TGTGCCAGCAGTGCGATAGGGGGCTTTTTCTACGAGCAGTACTTC.

This chain uses TRBV6-2 or TRBV6-3 with TRBJ2-4, with 7 nucleotides matching TRBD1. The V and J ends lost 2 bases and 9 bases, in that order; junction bases with no gene match: 7. Germline V gives CDR1 MNHEY, CDR2 SVGEGT. CDR3 length: 14 amino acids. DNA of the CDR3: TGTGCCAGCAGTTACCCCGACAGGGTTGGCATTCAGTACTTC. It yields the protein CASSYPDRVGIQYF.

There are a few counts of this clonotype. V usage is TRBV4-3 and J usage is TRBJ2-7; D is possibly TRBD1 (5 bases). The CDR3 totals 17 residues. The V gene's germline CDR1 is LGHNA and CDR2 YSLEER. Trimming removed 0 bases at V and 2 bases at J, with 17 bases between. CDR3 coding DNA: TGCGCCAGCAGCCAAGATTGGTCTCAGGGCTCAGCCTACGAGCAGTACTTC. This gives the protein CASSQDWSQGSAYEQYF.

This clonotype was recorded a few times. The V gene is TRBV7-3, the J gene TRBJ2-1; TRBD2 agrees at 10 bases. Germline V gene data show CDR1 as SGHTA and CDR2 as FQGTGA. This CDR3 contains 15 residues. Trimming took 5 bases from V and 4 from J; bases not matched to a gene: 5. The CDR3 DNA is TGTGCCAGCAGCCGTCTAGCGGGGGTTTACAATGAGCAGTTCTTC. Its protein product is CASSRLAGVYNEQFF.

J is TRBJ2-1 and V is TRBV2; D unclear. The germline gives CDR1 SNHLY, CDR2 FYNNEI. This CDR3 has 15 residues. V lost 8 bases, J lost 7 bases, and 21 bases lay in between. The CDR3 sequence is CASARRASARNEQFF. The CDR3 DNA is TGTGCCAGCGCTAGGCGAGCGTCCGCGAGAAATGAGCAGTTCTTC.

The chain recombines TRBV9 with TRBJ2-5, with 8 bases identical to TRBD2. Germline V gene sequence: CDR1 SGDLS, CDR2 YYNGEE. There are 14 residues in the CDR3. After removal of 7 bases from V and 4 bases from J, the junction contained 9 bases not matched to a gene. The CDR3 reads CASGSAGVIETQYF. The CDR3 DNA reads TGTGCCAGCGGTTCAGCGGGGGTTATAGAGACCCAGTACTTC.